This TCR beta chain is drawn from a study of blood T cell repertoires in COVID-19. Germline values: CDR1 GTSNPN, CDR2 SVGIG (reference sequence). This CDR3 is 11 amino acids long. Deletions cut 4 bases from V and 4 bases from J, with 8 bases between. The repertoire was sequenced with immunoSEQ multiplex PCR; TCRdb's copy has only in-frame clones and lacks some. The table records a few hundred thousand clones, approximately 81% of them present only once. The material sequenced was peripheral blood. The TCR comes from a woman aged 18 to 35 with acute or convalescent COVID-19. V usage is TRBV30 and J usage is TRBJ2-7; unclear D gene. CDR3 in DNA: TGTGCCTGGACTTCGAGTTACGAGCAGTACTTC. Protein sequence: CAWTSSYEQYF.